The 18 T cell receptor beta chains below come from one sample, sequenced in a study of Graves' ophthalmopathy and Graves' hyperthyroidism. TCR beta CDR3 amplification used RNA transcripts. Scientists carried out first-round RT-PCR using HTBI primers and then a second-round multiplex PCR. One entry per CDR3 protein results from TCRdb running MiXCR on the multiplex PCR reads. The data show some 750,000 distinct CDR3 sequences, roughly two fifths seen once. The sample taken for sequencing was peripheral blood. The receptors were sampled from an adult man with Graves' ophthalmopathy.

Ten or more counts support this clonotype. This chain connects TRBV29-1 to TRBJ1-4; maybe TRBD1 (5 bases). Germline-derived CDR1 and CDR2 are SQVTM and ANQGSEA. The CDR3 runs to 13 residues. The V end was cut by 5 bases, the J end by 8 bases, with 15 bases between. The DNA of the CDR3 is TGCAGCGTTCGGGGCCGAGAAGGGGAAAAACTGTTTTTT. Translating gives CSVRGREGEKLFF.

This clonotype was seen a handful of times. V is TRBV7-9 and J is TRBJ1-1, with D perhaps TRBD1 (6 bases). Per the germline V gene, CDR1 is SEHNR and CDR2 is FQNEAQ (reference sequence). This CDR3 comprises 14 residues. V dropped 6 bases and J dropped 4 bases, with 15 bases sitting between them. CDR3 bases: TGTGCCAGCAGTTACTCGGGGGCGGTCACTGAAGCTTTCTTT. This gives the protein CASSYSGAVTEAFF.

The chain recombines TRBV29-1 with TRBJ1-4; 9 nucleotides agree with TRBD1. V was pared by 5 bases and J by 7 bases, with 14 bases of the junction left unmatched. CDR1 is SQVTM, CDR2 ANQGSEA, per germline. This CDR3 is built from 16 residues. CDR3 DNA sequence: TGCAGCGTTCGTGCCCTCACCGGGACAGGGAGTGAAAAACTGTTTTTT. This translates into CSVRALTGTGSEKLFF.

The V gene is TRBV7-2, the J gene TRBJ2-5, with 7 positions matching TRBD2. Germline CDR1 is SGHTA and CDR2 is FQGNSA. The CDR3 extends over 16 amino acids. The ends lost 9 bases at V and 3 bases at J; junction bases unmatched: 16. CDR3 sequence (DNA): TGTGCCAGTGCCGGGGGGAGAGTTGCTCAGGAAGAGACCCAGTACTTC. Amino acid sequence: CASAGGRVAQEETQYF.

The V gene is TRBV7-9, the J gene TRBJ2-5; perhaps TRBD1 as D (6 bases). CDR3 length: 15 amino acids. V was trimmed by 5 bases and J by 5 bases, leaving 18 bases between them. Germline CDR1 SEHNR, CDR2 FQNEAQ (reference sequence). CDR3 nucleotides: TGTGCCAGCAGCCAATTAGCAGGGGTATCGGAGACCCAGTACTTC. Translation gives CASSQLAGVSETQYF.

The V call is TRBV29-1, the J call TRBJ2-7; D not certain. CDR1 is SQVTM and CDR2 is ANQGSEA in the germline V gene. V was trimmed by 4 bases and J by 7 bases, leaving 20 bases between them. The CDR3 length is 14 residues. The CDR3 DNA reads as TGCAGCGTTGCGGACCGGTTGAACTTGAATGAGCAGTACTTC. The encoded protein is CSVADRLNLNEQYF.

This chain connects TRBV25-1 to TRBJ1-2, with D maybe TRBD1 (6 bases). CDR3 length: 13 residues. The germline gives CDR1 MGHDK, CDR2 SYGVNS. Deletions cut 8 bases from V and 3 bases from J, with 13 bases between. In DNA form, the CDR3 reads TGTGCCAGCCTACTTCACAGGGACTATGGCTACACCTTC. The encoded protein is CASLLHRDYGYTF.

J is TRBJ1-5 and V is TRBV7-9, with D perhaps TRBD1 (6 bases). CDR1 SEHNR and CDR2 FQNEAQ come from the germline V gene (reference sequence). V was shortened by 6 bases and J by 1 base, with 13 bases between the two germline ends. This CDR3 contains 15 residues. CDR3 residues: CASSAQGFSNQPQHF. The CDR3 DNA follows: TGTGCCAGCAGTGCCCAGGGGTTCAGCAATCAGCCCCAGCATTTT.

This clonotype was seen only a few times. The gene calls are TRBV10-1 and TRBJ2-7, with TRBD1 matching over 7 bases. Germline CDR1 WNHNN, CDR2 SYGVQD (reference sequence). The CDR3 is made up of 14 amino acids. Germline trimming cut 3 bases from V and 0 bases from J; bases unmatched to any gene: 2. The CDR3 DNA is TGCGCCAGCAGTGACCGGGACAGCTCCTACGAGCAGTACTTC. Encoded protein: CASSDRDSSYEQYF.

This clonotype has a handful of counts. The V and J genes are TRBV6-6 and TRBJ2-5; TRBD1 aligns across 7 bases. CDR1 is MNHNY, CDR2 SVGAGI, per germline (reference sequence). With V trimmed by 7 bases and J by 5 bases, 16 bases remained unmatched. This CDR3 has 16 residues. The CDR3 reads CASNIRSTGAAETQYF. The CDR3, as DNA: TGTGCCAGCAACATACGATCCACAGGGGCGGCGGAGACCCAGTACTTC.

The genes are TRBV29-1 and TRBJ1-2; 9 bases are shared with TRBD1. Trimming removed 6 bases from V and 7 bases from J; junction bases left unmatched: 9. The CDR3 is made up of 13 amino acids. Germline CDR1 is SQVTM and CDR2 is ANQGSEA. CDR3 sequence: CSVGDRVSSGYTF. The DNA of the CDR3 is TGCAGCGTCGGGGACAGGGTTTCCTCTGGCTACACCTTC.

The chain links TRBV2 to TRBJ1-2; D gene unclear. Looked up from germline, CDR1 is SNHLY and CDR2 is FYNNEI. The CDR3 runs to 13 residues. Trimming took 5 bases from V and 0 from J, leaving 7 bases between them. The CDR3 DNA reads TGTGCCAGCAGTTGGGCGCCTAACTATGGCTACACCTTC. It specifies CASSWAPNYGYTF. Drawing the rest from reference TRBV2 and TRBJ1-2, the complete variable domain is EPEVTQTPSHQVTQMGQEVILRCVPISNHLYFYWYRQILGQKVEFLVSFYNNEISEKSEIFDDQFSVERPDGSNFTLKIRSTKLEDSAMYFCASSWAPNYGYTFGSGTRLTVV.

The CDR3 loop is CASSGARGNNEKLFF. In DNA, the CDR3 is TGTGCCAGCAGTGGTGCCCGCGGGAATAATGAAAAACTGTTTTTT. The chain is built from TRBV25-1 and TRBJ1-4, with D hard to call. Germline V lookup: CDR1 MGHDK, CDR2 SYGVNS. V gave up 4 bases and J gave up 4 bases, with 13 bases separating them. CDR3 size: 15 residues.

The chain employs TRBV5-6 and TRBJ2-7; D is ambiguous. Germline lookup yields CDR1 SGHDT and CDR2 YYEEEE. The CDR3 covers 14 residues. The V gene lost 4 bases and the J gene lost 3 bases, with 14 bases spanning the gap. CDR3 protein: CASSPGIINYEQYF. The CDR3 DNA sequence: TGTGCCAGCAGCCCGGGCATCATAAACTACGAGCAGTACTTC.

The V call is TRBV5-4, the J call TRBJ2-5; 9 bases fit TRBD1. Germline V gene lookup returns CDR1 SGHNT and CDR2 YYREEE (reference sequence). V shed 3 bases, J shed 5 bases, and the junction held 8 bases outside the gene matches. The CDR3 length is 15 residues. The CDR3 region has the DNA TGTGCCAGCAGCTACCTCGGGACAGGGATGGAGACCCAGTACTTC. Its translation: CASSYLGTGMETQYF.

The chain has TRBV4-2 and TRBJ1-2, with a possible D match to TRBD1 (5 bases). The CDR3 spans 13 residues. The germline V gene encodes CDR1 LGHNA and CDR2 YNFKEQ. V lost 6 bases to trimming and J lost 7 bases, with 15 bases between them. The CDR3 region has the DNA TGTGCCAGCAGTGTGACGGGGGATGGTGGCTACACCTTC. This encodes CASSVTGDGGYTF.

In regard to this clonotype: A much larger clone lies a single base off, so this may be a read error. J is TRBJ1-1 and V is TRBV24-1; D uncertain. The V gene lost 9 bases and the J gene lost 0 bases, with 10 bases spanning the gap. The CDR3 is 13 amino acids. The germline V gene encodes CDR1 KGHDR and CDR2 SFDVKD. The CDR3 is CATGSNMNTEAFF. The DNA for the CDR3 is TGTGCCACCGGGTCGAATATGAACACTGAAGCTTTCTTT.

Here the CDR3 DNA reads TGCAGTGCCGAGGGACCAGATACGAGGGAGCAGTACTTC. Its translation: CSAEGPDTREQYF. The chain couples TRBV20-1 to TRBJ2-7; D is possibly TRBD1 or TRBD2 (5 bases each). V was trimmed by 6 bases and J by 7 bases, leaving 19 bases between them. The CDR3 has 13 residues. CDR1 is DFQATT and CDR2 is SNEGSKA in the germline V gene (reference sequence).